These T cell receptor beta chains were read from a single sample in a study of blood T cell repertoires in COVID-19. Profiled with immunoSEQ multiplex PCR; TCRdb holds only in-frame clones, not every one. The sample contains approximately 230,000 clones, roughly 87% of which appear only once. Sequenced material: peripheral blood. Receptors were obtained from a man in his late teens or twenties with active or convalescent COVID-19. Both conserved end residues are part of each CDR3. The D gene is left open where the match is weak. Clone sizes are given selectively: once, few, many, or a class where the clone is expanded.

TRBV13	-	-	TRBJ2-3	TGTGCCAGCAGCCACCGGACTTTCACAGATACGCAGTATTTT	CASSHRTFTDTQYF
TRBV5-1	-	-	TRBJ1-2	TGCGCCAGCAGCGCAAACAGCAACTATGGCTACACCTTC	CASSANSNYGYTF
TRBV7-8	TRBD2	-	TRBJ2-7	TGTGCCAGCAGCTTAAGCGGGGGCTACGAGCAGTACTTC	CASSLSGGYEQYF
TRBV3-1/TRBV3-2	-	-	TRBJ2-7	TGTGCCAGCAGCCAGGGCGGGTGGGCTCACGAGCAGTACTTC	CASSQGGWAHEQYF
TRBV6-2/TRBV6-3	TRBD2	-	TRBJ2-3	TGTGCCAGCAGTCCGACTAGCGGGGTTCCTCCAGATACGCAGTATTTT	CASSPTSGVPPDTQYF
TRBV5-4	-	-	TRBJ1-2	TGTGCCAGCAGCTTGCGTCGATCCGGGGAGGACGGCTACACCTTC	CASSLRRSGEDGYTF
TRBV2	-	-	TRBJ2-1	TGTGCCAGCAGTGAACACACCGCACTGAAGGAGGAGCAGTTCTTC	CASSEHTALKEEQFF
TRBV5-1	-	once	TRBJ1-2	TGCGCCAGCAGTTCTAACAGCTATGGCTACACCTTC	CASSSNSYGYTF
TRBV3-1/TRBV3-2	-	-	TRBJ1-1	TGTGCCAGCAGCCCTGCAGGGTACACTGAAGCTTTCTTT	CASSPAGYTEAFF
TRBV9	-	once	TRBJ1-1	TGTGCCAGCAGCGTAGACCCGGACATCACTGAAGCTTTCTTT	CASSVDPDITEAFF
TRBV7-2	-	-	TRBJ1-2	TGTGCCAGCAGCTTAGTAATTTCCTGGACAGCGAATGGCTACACCTTC	CASSLVISWTANGYTF
TRBV3-1/TRBV3-2	TRBD2	-	TRBJ2-7	TGTGCCAGCAGCCAAAGACTAGCGGGAGAGAAATCCTACGAGCAGTACTTC	CASSQRLAGEKSYEQYF
TRBV7-9	TRBD1	-	TRBJ1-2	TGTGCCAGCACTGGGACAGGGAACTATGGCTACACCTTC	CASTGTGNYGYTF
TRBV14	TRBD1	once	TRBJ1-6	TGTGCCAGCAGCCCTTCTCTTCGGACAGGCAAAAATTCACCCCTCCACTTT	CASSPSLRTGKNSPLHF
TRBV7-9	-	few	TRBJ1-6	TGTGCCAGCAGCTTAGACACAGGGTTTCGGTCACCCCTCCACTTT	CASSLDTGFRSPLHF
TRBV18	TRBD2	-	TRBJ2-4	TGTGCCAGCTCGCCTACCAGGTTCTTTCGGCGGGAGGGCTGGGCCAAAAACATTCAGTACTTC	CASSPTRFFRREGWAKNIQYF
TRBV6-6	TRBD1	-	TRBJ1-5	TGTGCCAGCACCAGACAGGGGAATCAGCCCCAGCATTTT	CASTRQGNQPQHF
TRBV4-3	TRBD2	once	TRBJ2-1	TGCGCCAGCAGCCAAGAAAGGGCGGGAGGTAGCTCCTACAATGAGCAGTTCTTC	CASSQERAGGSSYNEQFF
TRBV6-5	TRBD2	few	TRBJ2-7	TGTGCCAGCACCTCTGGGACTAGCCCAAGCTACGAGCAGTACTTC	CASTSGTSPSYEQYF
TRBV6-5	TRBD2	-	TRBJ2-5	TGTGCCAGCAGTTACTCTGCGGGGGGGGAGACCCAGTACTTC	CASSYSAGGETQYF
TRBV10-3	-	-	TRBJ2-3	TGTGCCATCAGTGAGAGTCAGGGGTCCACAGATACGCAGTATTTT	CAISESQGSTDTQYF
TRBV5-1	TRBD1	-	TRBJ1-2	TGCGCCAGCAGCCCGAGGGCAGGGGGGAAAGATGGCTACACCTTC	CASSPRAGGKDGYTF
TRBV11-2	-	-	TRBJ2-7	TGTGCCAGCAGCTTAGCCAATGCCTACGAGCAGTACTTC	CASSLANAYEQYF
TRBV9	-	once	TRBJ2-4	TGTGCCAGCAGCGTACAGGAGGGAGGCAAAAACATTCAGTACTTC	CASSVQEGGKNIQYF
TRBV6-5	TRBD1	-	TRBJ2-5	TGTGCCAGCACTCCTGGGGACAGTTCCCAAGAGACCCAGTACTTC	CASTPGDSSQETQYF
TRBV7-2	TRBD2	once	TRBJ2-1	TGTGCCAGCAGCTCCGGCTTCGGAGCGGGGGGGCGGAATGAGCAGTTCTTC	CASSSGFGAGGRNEQFF
TRBV6-6	-	-	TRBJ2-1	TGTGCCAGCGGTGGGACAACCAGAGACAATGAGCAGTTCTTC	CASGGTTRDNEQFF
TRBV10-3	-	-	TRBJ1-4	TGTGCCATCAGCAGCCTCTCAGGTGAAAAACTGTTTTTT	CAISSLSGEKLFF
TRBV19	TRBD1	-	TRBJ2-5	TGTGCCAGTAGTCCCCGACAGGGGCGCGACCAAGAGACCCAGTACTTC	CASSPRQGRDQETQYF
TRBV2	-	-	TRBJ1-2	TGTGCCAGCAGTCAAACGAGACAGACCTTATATGGCTACACCTTC	CASSQTRQTLYGYTF
TRBV12-3/TRBV12-4	-	-	TRBJ2-3	TGTGCCAGTCGAGTTAGAGGCACAGATACGCAGTATTTT	CASRVRGTDTQYF
TRBV18	-	-	TRBJ2-5	TGTGCCAGCTCACCAGCAGGGCTGGAAGAGACCCAGTACTTC	CASSPAGLEETQYF
TRBV4-3	-	-	TRBJ1-6	TGCGCCAGCCGTCGGGGTGTCGGACGCGATTCACCCCTCCACTTT	CASRRGVGRDSPLHF
TRBV19	TRBD1	few	TRBJ1-2	TGTGCCAGTACTACGACTCCCGACAGGGATCCTGGCTACACCTTC	CASTTTPDRDPGYTF
TRBV6-5	-	-	TRBJ2-1	TGTGCCAGCAGTTACTCGAGAACGAATGAGCAGTTCTTC	CASSYSRTNEQFF
TRBV11-2	-	-	TRBJ2-7	TGTGCCAGCAGCTTACGGACTGAGCAGTACTTC	CASSLRTEQYF
TRBV3-1/TRBV3-2	TRBD2	-	TRBJ2-1	TGTGCCAGCAGCCCCCCGGGGGGAAGCTCCTACAATGAGCAGTTCTTC	CASSPPGGSSYNEQFF
TRBV27	-	-	TRBJ2-1	TGTGCCACCACGACAAGCCTTAGCTCCTACAATGAGCAGTTCTTC	CATTTSLSSYNEQFF
TRBV5-6	-	-	TRBJ1-2	TGTGCCAGCAGCCTCGGACTGCCCGATGGCTACACCTTC	CASSLGLPDGYTF
TRBV20-1	TRBD2	-	TRBJ2-1	TGCAGTGCTAGTTCAGTTTCTAGCGGCTACAATGAGCAGTTCTTC	CSASSVSSGYNEQFF
TRBV18	TRBD2	-	TRBJ2-2	TGTGCCAGCTCACTGGGACTAGCGGGGCAGCGGAACACCGGGGAGCTGTTTTTT	CASSLGLAGQRNTGELFF
TRBV28	-	-	TRBJ1-5	TGTGCCAGCAGTTTCCCGGGGAGGGGCAATCAGCCCCAGCATTTT	CASSFPGRGNQPQHF
TRBV4-3	-	-	TRBJ2-7	TGCGCCAGCAGCCAAGAGGGCAGGGAAAGAGAGCAGTACTTC	CASSQEGREREQYF
TRBV4-3	TRBD2	-	TRBJ2-2	TGCGCCAGCAGCCAAGAACTAGCGAGCGGGGAGCTGTTTTTT	CASSQELASGELFF
TRBV15	TRBD1	-	TRBJ2-7	TGTGCCACCAGCAGTTATGGACAGGGAGTCACCTACGAGCAGTACTTC	CATSSYGQGVTYEQYF
TRBV9	TRBD1	-	TRBJ1-3	TGTGCCAGCAGCTCCCGCAGGGGGGCCCCCTCTGGAAACACCATATATTTT	CASSSRRGAPSGNTIYF
TRBV5-1	TRBD1	-	TRBJ1-1	TGCGCCAGCAGCTTGGGGCAGGGGGTAGGGAACACTGAAGCTTTCTTT	CASSLGQGVGNTEAFF
TRBV5-6	TRBD1	-	TRBJ2-5	TGTGCCAGCAGCTTGGGGACAGGGAGACCTCAAGAGACCCAGTACTTC	CASSLGTGRPQETQYF
TRBV9	TRBD2	-	TRBJ2-1	TGTGCCAGCAGCGTAACCGGGACTAGCAGAAACTCCTACAATGAGCAGTTCTTC	CASSVTGTSRNSYNEQFF
TRBV28	-	-	TRBJ2-6	TGTGCCAGCAGTTTAATGAGCAGGGTTTTCTCTGGGGCCAACGTCCTGACTTTC	CASSLMSRVFSGANVLTF
TRBV7-9	-	-	TRBJ1-4	TGTGCCAGCAGCTTGGAGGCAGGGGTGGGCGAAAAACTGTTTTTT	CASSLEAGVGEKLFF
TRBV4-3	TRBD1	-	TRBJ2-3	TGCGCCAGCAGCCGCCTACCCGCGGGACAGGGGGCAACAGATACGCAGTATTTT	CASSRLPAGQGATDTQYF
TRBV21-1	-	-	TRBJ2-1	TGTGCCAGCAGCAAACCCGAGGGGGCCCCCTACAATGAGCAGTTCTTC	CASSKPEGAPYNEQFF
TRBV27	TRBD1	-	TRBJ2-2	TGTGCCAGCAGACCCTTGGGACAGGGTACCGGGGAGCTGTTTTTT	CASRPLGQGTGELFF
TRBV7-2	-	-	TRBJ2-5	TGTGCCAGCAGCTTAATGAAAGGGGAAGAGACCCAGTACTTC	CASSLMKGEETQYF